This T cell receptor beta chain was obtained from a study of OX40 agonist ivuxolimab in advanced cancers. Overall study findings and caveats: At 0.1 to 3.0 mg/kg, clonal expansion of CD4+ and CD8+ blood T cells had occurred by week 6.

The germline V gene encodes CDR1 SEHNR and CDR2 FQNEAQ (reference sequence). Unmatched junction bases numbered 8, after V lost 2 bases and J lost 5 bases. The CDR3 extends over 15 amino acids. Concerning this clone: Its target is unknown.

Generated by immunoSEQ multiplex PCR, the TCRdb table keeps only in-frame clones and is missing some. The sample carries more than 75,000 clones, about 85% recorded once. If patients had autoimmune disease history or systemic immunosuppression, they were excluded. Researchers took blood at baseline, on cycle 4 day 1, and on cycle 7 day 1. The origin of this receptor is an adult with an advanced solid tumor such as melanoma, head and neck, liver or kidney cancer. The V and J genes are TRBV7-9 and TRBJ2-5, with 7 nucleotides matching TRBD2. Specimen: CD4+ or CD8+ T cells sorted from blood, collected in a trial of the OX40 agonist ivuxolimab. CDR3 region: CASSLPLAGRETQYF. The CDR3, as DNA: TGTGCCAGCAGCTTACCCCTGGCCGGGAGGGAGACCCAGTACTTC.